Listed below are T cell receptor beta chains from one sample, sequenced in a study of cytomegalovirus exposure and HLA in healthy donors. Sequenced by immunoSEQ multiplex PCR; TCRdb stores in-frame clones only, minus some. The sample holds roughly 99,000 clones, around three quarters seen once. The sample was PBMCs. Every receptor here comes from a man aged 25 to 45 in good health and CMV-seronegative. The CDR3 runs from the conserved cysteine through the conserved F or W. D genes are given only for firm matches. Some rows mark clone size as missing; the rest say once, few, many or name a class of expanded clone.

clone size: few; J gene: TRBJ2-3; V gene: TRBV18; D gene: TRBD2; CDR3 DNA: TGTGCCAGCTCACCAAGGTCGACACTAGCGGGACCGGGTCCAGGAGATACGCAGTATTTT; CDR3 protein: CASSPRSTLAGPGPGDTQYF
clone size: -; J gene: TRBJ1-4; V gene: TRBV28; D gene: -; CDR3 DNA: TGTGCCAGCAGTTTGGCGGGGGGCGGTAATGAAAAACTGTTTTTT; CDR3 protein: CASSLAGGGNEKLFF
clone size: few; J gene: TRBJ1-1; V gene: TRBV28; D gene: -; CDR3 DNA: TGTGCCAGCAGTTTAGGGAGGGTACCTGAAGCTTTCTTT; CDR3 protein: CASSLGRVPEAFF
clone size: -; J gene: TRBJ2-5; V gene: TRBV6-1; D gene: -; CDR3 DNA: TGTGCCAGCAGTGAGGGGATAGGGGTCCAAGAGACCCAGTACTTC; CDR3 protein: CASSEGIGVQETQYF
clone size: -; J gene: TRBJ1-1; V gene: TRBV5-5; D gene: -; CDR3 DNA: TGTGCCAGCAGCCCAAACAGGGCCCGCATGAACACTGAAGCTTTCTTT; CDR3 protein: CASSPNRARMNTEAFF
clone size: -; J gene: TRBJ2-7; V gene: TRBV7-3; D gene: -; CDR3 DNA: TGTGCCAGCAGCTTAACTCTTAGCACCGAGCAGTACTTC; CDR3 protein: CASSLTLSTEQYF
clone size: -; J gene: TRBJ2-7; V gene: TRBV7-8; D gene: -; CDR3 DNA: TGTGCCAGCAGCCTCCTTGGGGGGAACGAGCAGTACTTC; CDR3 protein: CASSLLGGNEQYF
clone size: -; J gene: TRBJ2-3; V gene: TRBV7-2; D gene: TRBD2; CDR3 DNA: TGTGCCAGCAGCTTAAGGCCGACTAGCGGGGAAGCAGATACGCAGTATTTT; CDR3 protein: CASSLRPTSGEADTQYF
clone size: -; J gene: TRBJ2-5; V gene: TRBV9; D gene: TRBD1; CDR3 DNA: TGTGCCAGCAGCTTAACAGGGGATTGGGAGACCCAGTACTTC; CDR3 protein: CASSLTGDWETQYF
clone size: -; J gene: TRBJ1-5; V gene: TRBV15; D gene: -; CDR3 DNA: TGTGCCACCAGCGCTTCCAGGGGTTACAGCAATCAGCCCCAGCATTTT; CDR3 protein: CATSASRGYSNQPQHF
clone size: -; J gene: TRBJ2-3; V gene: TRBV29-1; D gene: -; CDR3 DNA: TGCAGCACAAGGCAGGGCGTCACAGATACGCAGTATTTT; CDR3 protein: CSTRQGVTDTQYF
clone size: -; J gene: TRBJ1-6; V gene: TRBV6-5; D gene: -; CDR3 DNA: TGTGCCAGCAGACTCGATCGGGGAAATTCACCCCTCCACTTT; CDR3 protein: CASRLDRGNSPLHF
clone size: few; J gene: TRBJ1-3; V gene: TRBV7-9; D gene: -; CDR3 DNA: TGTGCCAGCCTTAGCTCTGGAAACACCATATATTTT; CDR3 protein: CASLSSGNTIYF
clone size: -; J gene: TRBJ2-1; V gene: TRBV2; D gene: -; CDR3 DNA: TGTGCCAGCAGTGTAATCTCCTACAATGAGCAGTTCTTC; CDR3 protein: CASSVISYNEQFF
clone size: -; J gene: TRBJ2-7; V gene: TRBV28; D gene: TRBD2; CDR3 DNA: TGTGCCAGCAATACTGGGGGGGGGAGCTCCTACGAGCAGTACTTC; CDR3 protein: CASNTGGGSSYEQYF
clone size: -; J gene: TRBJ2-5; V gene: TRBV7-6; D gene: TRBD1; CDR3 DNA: TGTGCCAGCAGCCCGCGGACAGGGGTGTATCAAGAGACCCAGTACTTC; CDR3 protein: CASSPRTGVYQETQYF
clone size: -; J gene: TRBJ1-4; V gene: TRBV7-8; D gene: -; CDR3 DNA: TGTGCCAGCAGCTTAGGGGGGGCTAATGAAAAACTGTTTTTT; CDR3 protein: CASSLGGANEKLFF
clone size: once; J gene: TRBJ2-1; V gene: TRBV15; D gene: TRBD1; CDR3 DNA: TGTGCCACCAGCAGAGAGGCGACAGGGGGCTACAATGAGCAGTTCTTC; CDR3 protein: CATSREATGGYNEQFF
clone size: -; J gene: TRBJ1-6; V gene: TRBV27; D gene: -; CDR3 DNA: TGTGCCAGCAGTTTATTCGCGACAGGAGATTCCTATAATTCACCCCTCCACTTT; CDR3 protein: CASSLFATGDSYNSPLHF
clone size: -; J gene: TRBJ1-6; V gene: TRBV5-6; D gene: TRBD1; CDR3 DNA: TGTGCCAGCAGCCAGGGACAGCTTAATTCACCCCTCCACTTT; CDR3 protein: CASSQGQLNSPLHF
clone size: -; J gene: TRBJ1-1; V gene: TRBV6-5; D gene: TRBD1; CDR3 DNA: TGTGCCAGCAGTTACTCGGTCCCGGGACAGGGGGGGCTACCTTTCTTT; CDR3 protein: CASSYSVPGQGGLPFF
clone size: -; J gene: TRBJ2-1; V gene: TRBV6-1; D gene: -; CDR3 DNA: TGTGCCAGCAGTGAAATGGACATCAATGAGCAGTTCTTC; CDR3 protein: CASSEMDINEQFF
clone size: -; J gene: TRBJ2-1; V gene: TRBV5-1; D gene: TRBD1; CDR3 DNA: TGCGCCAGCAGCCCGACAGGGGGGTACAATGAGCAGTTCTTC; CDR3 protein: CASSPTGGYNEQFF
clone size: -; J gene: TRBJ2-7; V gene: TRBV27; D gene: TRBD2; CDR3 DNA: TGTGCCAGCAGTTTAAAAAGCGGGAAGCCGGCCTACGAGCAGTACTTC; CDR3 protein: CASSLKSGKPAYEQYF
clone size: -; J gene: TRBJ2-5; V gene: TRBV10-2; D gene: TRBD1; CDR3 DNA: TGCGCCAGCAGCCACGACAGGGGAGAGACCCAGTACTTC; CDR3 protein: CASSHDRGETQYF
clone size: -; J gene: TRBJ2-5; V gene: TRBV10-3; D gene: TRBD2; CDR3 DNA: TGTGCCATCAGTGCGGGAGGCCAAGAGACCCAGTACTTC; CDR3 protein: CAISAGGQETQYF
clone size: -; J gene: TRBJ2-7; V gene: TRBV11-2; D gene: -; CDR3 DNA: TGTGCCAGCAGCTTAGGGGGGCGAACCTCCGAGCAGTACTTC; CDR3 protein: CASSLGGRTSEQYF
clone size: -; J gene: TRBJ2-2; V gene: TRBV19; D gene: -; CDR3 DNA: TGTGCCAGTAGTACCCAACAGGGAGCCGGGGAGCTGTTTTTT; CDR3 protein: CASSTQQGAGELFF
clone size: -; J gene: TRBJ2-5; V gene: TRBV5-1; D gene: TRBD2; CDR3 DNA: TGCGCCAGCAGCTTGGGCGGGGGGGCAATTGAAGAGACCCAGTACTTC; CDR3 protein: CASSLGGGAIEETQYF
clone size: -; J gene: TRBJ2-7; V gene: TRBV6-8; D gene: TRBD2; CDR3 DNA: TGTGCCAGCAGCAACCGGGACTACTACGAGCAGTACTTC; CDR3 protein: CASSNRDYYEQYF
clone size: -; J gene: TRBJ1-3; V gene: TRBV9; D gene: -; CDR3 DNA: TGTGCCAGCAGCGTAGGTGGGCTTATCTCTGGAAACACCATATATTTT; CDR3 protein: CASSVGGLISGNTIYF
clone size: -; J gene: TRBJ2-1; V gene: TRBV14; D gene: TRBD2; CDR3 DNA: TGTGCCAGCAGCTTATACACCGGGACTAGCGGGACCGATGAGCAGTTCTTC; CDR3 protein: CASSLYTGTSGTDEQFF
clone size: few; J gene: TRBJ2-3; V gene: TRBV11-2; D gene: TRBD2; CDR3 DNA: TGTGCCAGCAGCATCCAACTTCAAAGCGGGGGGACAGATACGCAGTATTTT; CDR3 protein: CASSIQLQSGGTDTQYF
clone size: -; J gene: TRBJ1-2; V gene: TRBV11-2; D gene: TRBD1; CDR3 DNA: TGTGCCAGCAGCTCCCTTAACAGGGAGACAGGGTATCTACCCTTC; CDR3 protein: CASSSLNRETGYLPF
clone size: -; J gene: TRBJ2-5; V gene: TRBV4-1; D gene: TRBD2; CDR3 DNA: TGCGCCAGCAGCCCGGGAGGGGTGAAGGAGACCCAGTACTTC; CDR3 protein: CASSPGGVKETQYF
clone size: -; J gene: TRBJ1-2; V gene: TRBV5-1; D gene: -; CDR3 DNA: TGCGCCAGCAGCTTGGACAGGGTCGATGGCTACACCTTC; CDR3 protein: CASSLDRVDGYTF
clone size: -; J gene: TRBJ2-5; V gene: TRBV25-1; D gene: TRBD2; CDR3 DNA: TGTGCCAGCAGATGGACTAGCGGGGCTGGGGAGACCCAGTACTTC; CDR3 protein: CASRWTSGAGETQYF
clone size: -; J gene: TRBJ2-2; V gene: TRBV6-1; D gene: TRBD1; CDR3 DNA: TGTGCCAGCAGGGAGACAGGGGGACTCGGGGAGCTGTTTTTT; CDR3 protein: CASRETGGLGELFF
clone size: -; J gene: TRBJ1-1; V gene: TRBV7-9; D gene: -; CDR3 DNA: TGTGCCAGCAGCCCAGGACAGACAAACACTGAAGCTTTCTTT; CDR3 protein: CASSPGQTNTEAFF
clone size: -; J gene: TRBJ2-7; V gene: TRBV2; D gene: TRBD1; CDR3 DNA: TGTGCCAGCAGTGCTTATGTGGCCGGACAGGGAGCCGAGCAGTACTTC; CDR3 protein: CASSAYVAGQGAEQYF
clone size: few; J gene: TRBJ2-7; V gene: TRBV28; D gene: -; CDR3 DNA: TGTGCCAGCAGTCCCAGCACCGGGACAAGGAGTTCCTACGAGCAGTACTTC; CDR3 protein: CASSPSTGTRSSYEQYF
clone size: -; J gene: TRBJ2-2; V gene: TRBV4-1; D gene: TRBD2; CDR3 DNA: TGCGCCAGCAGCCAAAGACTAGCGGGGGGTAACACCGGGGAGCTGTTTTTT; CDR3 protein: CASSQRLAGGNTGELFF
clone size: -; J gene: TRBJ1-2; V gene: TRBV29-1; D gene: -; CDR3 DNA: TGCAGCGCCTACACAGGGTTCTATGGCTACACCTTC; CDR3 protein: CSAYTGFYGYTF
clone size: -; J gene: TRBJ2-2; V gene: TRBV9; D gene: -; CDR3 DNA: TGTGCCAGCAGGCTAGCAACGAACACCGGGGAGCTGTTTTTT; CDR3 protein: CASRLATNTGELFF
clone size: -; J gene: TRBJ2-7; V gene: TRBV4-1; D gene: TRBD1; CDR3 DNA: TGCGCCAGCAGCTGGGACAGGGCGGCCGAGCAGTACTTC; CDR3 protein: CASSWDRAAEQYF
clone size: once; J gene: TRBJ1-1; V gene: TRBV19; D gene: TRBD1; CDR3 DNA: TGTGCCAGTTCCTTATCCAGGGGGGAAGCTTTCTTT; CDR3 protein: CASSLSRGEAFF
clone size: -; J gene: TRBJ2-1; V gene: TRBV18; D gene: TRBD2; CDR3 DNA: TGTGCCAGCTCACGGACTAGCGGGAGGGAAAATGAGCAGTTCTTC; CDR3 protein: CASSRTSGRENEQFF